Listed below are T cell receptor beta chains from one sample, sequenced in a study of blood T cell repertoires in COVID-19. Repertoires were generated with immunoSEQ multiplex PCR, while TCRdb's copy carries only in-frame clones and drops some. The sample records over 50,000 clones, approximately 84% being singletons. Material for sequencing was peripheral blood. The receptors stem from a human donor in a cohort sampled during active COVID-19. CDR3s include the opening cysteine and the closing phenylalanine or tryptophan. D genes are given only for firm matches. Not every row has a clone size; where given, it reads once, few, many or a size class.

v_gene: TRBV19
abundance: -
j_gene: TRBJ1-4
d_gene: TRBD1
len: 18
CDR3aa: CASSKVGTGLLPNEKLFF
CDR3nt: TGTGCCAGTAGTAAGGTGGGGACAGGCCTCCTGCCTAATGAAAAACTGTTTTTT

v_gene: TRBV28
abundance: once
j_gene: TRBJ1-5
d_gene: -
len: 14
CDR3aa: CASVPGGGWQPQHF
CDR3nt: TGTGCCAGCGTCCCTGGGGGGGGCTGGCAGCCCCAGCATTTT

v_gene: TRBV7-6
abundance: -
j_gene: TRBJ2-1
d_gene: -
len: 12
CDR3aa: CASSTNYNEQFF
CDR3nt: TGTGCCAGCAGCACAAATTACAATGAGCAGTTCTTC

v_gene: TRBV7-9
abundance: -
j_gene: TRBJ2-7
d_gene: TRBD1
len: 14
CDR3aa: CASSLGGQGHEQYF
CDR3nt: TGTGCCAGCAGCTTAGGTGGACAGGGCCACGAGCAGTACTTC

v_gene: TRBV2
abundance: -
j_gene: TRBJ2-6
d_gene: -
len: 18
CDR3aa: CASSRDGGYVSGANVLTF
CDR3nt: TGTGCCAGCAGCCGGGACGGAGGGTACGTCTCTGGGGCCAACGTCCTGACTTTC

v_gene: TRBV3-1/TRBV3-2
abundance: -
j_gene: TRBJ2-1
d_gene: -
len: 12
CDR3aa: CASSQARNEQFF
CDR3nt: TGTGCCAGCAGCCAAGCGAGGAACGAGCAGTTCTTC

v_gene: TRBV6-5
abundance: once
j_gene: TRBJ2-2
d_gene: -
len: 15
CDR3aa: CASSLLGVNTGELFF
CDR3nt: TGTGCCAGCAGCCTACTCGGAGTGAATACCGGGGAGCTGTTTTTT

v_gene: TRBV7-3
abundance: -
j_gene: TRBJ2-3
d_gene: TRBD2
len: 19
CDR3aa: CASSPKAKWGSGSTDTQYF
CDR3nt: TGTGCCAGCAGCCCCAAAGCTAAATGGGGTAGCGGGAGCACAGATACGCAGTATTTT

v_gene: TRBV5-1
abundance: -
j_gene: TRBJ2-1
d_gene: -
len: 15
CDR3aa: CASSLASGSYNEQFF
CDR3nt: TGCGCCAGCAGCTTGGCCAGCGGAAGTTACAATGAGCAGTTCTTC

v_gene: TRBV18
abundance: -
j_gene: TRBJ1-2
d_gene: -
len: 13
CDR3aa: CASSPRQEDGYTF
CDR3nt: TGTGCCAGCTCACCTCGACAGGAGGATGGCTACACCTTC

v_gene: TRBV5-1
abundance: -
j_gene: TRBJ1-2
d_gene: -
len: 15
CDR3aa: CASSSYTQGPGGYTF
CDR3nt: TGCGCCAGCAGCTCATACACACAGGGTCCCGGGGGCTACACCTTC

v_gene: TRBV11-2
abundance: -
j_gene: TRBJ1-2
d_gene: TRBD1
len: 15
CDR3aa: CASSLDRDRAGGYTF
CDR3nt: TGTGCCAGCAGCTTAGATCGGGACAGGGCGGGTGGCTACACCTTC

v_gene: TRBV5-4
abundance: -
j_gene: TRBJ2-7
d_gene: TRBD1
len: 13
CDR3aa: CASRRQGAWEQYF
CDR3nt: TGTGCCAGCCGGAGACAGGGGGCTTGGGAGCAGTACTTC

v_gene: TRBV6-2/TRBV6-3
abundance: -
j_gene: TRBJ2-1
d_gene: -
len: 12
CDR3aa: CASSGQGWGQFF
CDR3nt: TGTGCCAGCAGTGGCCAGGGATGGGGGCAGTTCTTC

v_gene: TRBV11-2
abundance: -
j_gene: TRBJ1-2
d_gene: -
len: 15
CDR3aa: CASSSPGQPNYGYTF
CDR3nt: TGTGCCAGCAGCTCGCCGGGACAACCTAACTATGGCTACACCTTC

v_gene: TRBV19
abundance: -
j_gene: TRBJ1-1
d_gene: -
len: 14
CDR3aa: CASSIRGASTEAFF
CDR3nt: TGTGCCAGTAGTATTCGGGGGGCGAGCACTGAAGCTTTCTTT

v_gene: TRBV20-1
abundance: -
j_gene: TRBJ1-6
d_gene: -
len: 11
CDR3aa: CSARASTPFHF
CDR3nt: TGCAGTGCTAGAGCCTCTACCCCCTTCCACTTT